A selection of T cell receptor beta chains follows, all from one sample in a study of a mutant IDH1 vaccine in newly diagnosed glioma. Sequenced by immunoSEQ multiplex PCR; TCRdb stores in-frame clones only, minus some. The table shows about 56,000 clones, with around 87% occurring only once. These receptors have no identified antigens. The specimen comprised PBMCs, sampled from a glioma patient whose treatment included an IDH1 peptide vaccine. All receptors come from a man aged 35 to 55 with glioma. Both conserved end residues are part of each CDR3. A D gene is named only where the DNA matches it firmly. Not every row has a clone size; where given, it reads once, few, many or a size class.

D: .; length: 14; V: TRBV2; J: TRBJ2-1; size: few; DNA: TGTGCCAGCCACACCCGGGACACCCGAAATGAGCAGTTCTTC; CDR3: CASHTRDTRNEQFF
D: .; length: 13; V: TRBV5-8; J: TRBJ1-1; size: .; DNA: TGTGCCAGCAGCTTGGGTCCTAGATCTGAAGCTTTCTTT; CDR3: CASSLGPRSEAFF
D: .; length: 14; V: TRBV14; J: TRBJ2-2; size: once; DNA: TGTGCCAGCAGCCTGGGGCCTAACACCGGGGAGCTGTTTTTT; CDR3: CASSLGPNTGELFF
D: .; length: 12; V: TRBV14; J: TRBJ1-1; size: few; DNA: TGTGCCAGCAGTTACAGGGTCGGGGCAGCTTTCTTT; CDR3: CASSYRVGAAFF
D: TRBD2; length: 14; V: TRBV6-5; J: TRBJ2-2; size: once; DNA: TGTGCCAGCAGTTACGGACTAGCGGTCGGGGAGCTGTTTTTT; CDR3: CASSYGLAVGELFF
D: .; length: 15; V: TRBV18; J: TRBJ1-5; size: .; DNA: TGTGCCAGCTCACCACCGGGACATAGCAATCAGCCCCAGCATTTT; CDR3: CASSPPGHSNQPQHF
D: TRBD1; length: 13; V: TRBV25-1; J: TRBJ1-5; size: .; DNA: TGTGCCAGCAGTACGACAGGGGTACAGCCCCAGCATTTT; CDR3: CASSTTGVQPQHF
D: .; length: 9; V: TRBV6-5; J: TRBJ1-1; size: .; DNA: TGTGCCGGGGGCACTGAAGCTTTCTTT; CDR3: CAGGTEAFF
D: TRBD1; length: 15; V: TRBV6-1; J: TRBJ2-1; size: .; DNA: TGTGCCAGCATTATGGGACAGTCCCTATACAATGAGCAGTTCTTC; CDR3: CASIMGQSLYNEQFF
D: .; length: 15; V: TRBV7-9; J: TRBJ2-5; size: .; DNA: TGTGCCAGCAGCTTATTATCGGGGCCCGTAGAGACCCAGTACTTC; CDR3: CASSLLSGPVETQYF
D: .; length: 14; V: TRBV6-1; J: TRBJ1-1; size: .; DNA: TGTGCCAGCAGGAGAGGACAGCAGAACACTGAAGCTTTCTTT; CDR3: CASRRGQQNTEAFF
D: .; length: 15; V: TRBV19; J: TRBJ1-5; size: .; DNA: TGTGCCAGTACCCTCGATAGGGTCGACAATCAGCCCCAGCATTTT; CDR3: CASTLDRVDNQPQHF